One sample yielded the 25 T cell receptor beta chains listed below, sequenced in a study of blood T cell repertoires in COVID-19. Here immunoSEQ multiplex PCR was the method, and the copy in TCRdb shows in-frame clones only, minus some. The sample comprises 200,000 to 250,000 clones, about 88% of which are singletons, and about 1.6% rests with the top ten. The sequencing sample was made of PBMCs or T cells enriched from blood (not recorded which). The receptor set was obtained from a woman in her fifties or sixties who had recovered from COVID-19.

V gene TRBV7-9 combines with J gene TRBJ2-5; 7 nucleotides align to TRBD1. V trimming: 2 bases; J trimming: 2 bases; junction bases outside the gene matches: 11. Germline V gives CDR1 SEHNR, CDR2 FQNEAQ (reference sequence). The CDR3 length is 17 residues. As DNA, the CDR3 is TGTGCCAGCAGCTTACAGGGGGTGAGATCGGGGCAAGAGACCCAGTACTTC. Protein: CASSLQGVRSGQETQYF.

The chain carries TRBV7-9 and TRBJ2-1; TRBD2 agrees at 12 bases. This CDR3 spans 16 amino acids. With V trimmed by 3 bases and J by 1 base, 1 base remained unmatched. The germline gives CDR1 SEHNR, CDR2 FQNEAQ (reference sequence). The CDR3 spells CASSLLAGGSYNEQFF. In DNA form, the CDR3 reads TGTGCCAGCAGCTTGCTAGCGGGAGGGTCCTACAATGAGCAGTTCTTC.

V is TRBV7-3 and J is TRBJ2-1, with TRBD2 matching over 10 bases. Germline CDR1 is SGHTA and CDR2 is FQGTGA. Trimming took 4 bases from V and 9 from J; bases not matched to a gene: 6. The CDR3 loop spans 14 amino acids. The CDR3 region has the DNA TGTGCCAGCAGCTCCGTAGCGGGAGGCGGTGAGCAGTTCTTC. This encodes CASSSVAGGGEQFF.

The rearrangement joins TRBV2 to TRBJ1-6; 7 nucleotides agree with TRBD1. CDR3 length: 14 residues. Germline V gives CDR1 SNHLY, CDR2 FYNNEI. Trimming at V came to 5 bases and at J to 8 bases, leaving 6 bases not matched to a gene. As DNA, the CDR3 is TGTGCCAGCAGTTTCCGGGACAGAGATTCACCCCTCCACTTT. This sequence encodes CASSFRDRDSPLHF. Drawing the rest from reference TRBV2 and TRBJ1-6, the complete variable domain is EPEVTQTPSHQVTQMGQEVILRCVPISNHLYFYWYRQILGQKVEFLVSFYNNEISEKSEIFDDQFSVERPDGSNFTLKIRSTKLEDSAMYFCASSFRDRDSPLHFGNGTRLTVT.

This clone was seen just once. V is TRBV2 and J is TRBJ1-5, with TRBD1 matching over 8 bases. Germline-derived CDR1 and CDR2 are SNHLY and FYNNEI. The CDR3 loop spans 16 amino acids. The V and J ends lost 1 base and 9 bases, in that order; junction bases with no gene match: 11. CDR3 nucleotides: TGTGCCAGCAGTGAAGGGGGGACAGGCCCCTATGGGCCCCAGCATTTT. Protein sequence: CASSEGGTGPYGPQHF.

The genes are TRBV5-4 and TRBJ2-6, with D unresolved. Germline-derived CDR1 and CDR2 are SGHNT and YYREEE (reference sequence). The length of the CDR3 is 15 residues. V lost 2 bases to trimming and J lost 0 bases, with 6 bases between them. CDR3 nucleotides: TGTGCCAGCAGCTTTCCGAGCTCTGGGGCCAACGTCCTGACTTTC. Its translation: CASSFPSSGANVLTF. Full variable domain (rest looked up from reference TRBV5-4 and TRBJ2-6): ETGVTQSPTHLIKTRGQQVTLRCSSQSGHNTVSWYQQALGQGPQFIFQYYREEENGRGNFPPRFSGLQFPNYSSELNVNALELDDSALYLCASSFPSSGANVLTFGAGSRLTVL.

This sequence joins TRBV6-2 or TRBV6-3 and TRBJ2-1; 10 bases are a match to TRBD2. V gave up 0 bases and J gave up 5 bases; unmatched junction bases: 13. Per the germline V gene, CDR1 is MNHEY and CDR2 is SVGEGT. The CDR3 extends over 19 amino acids. CDR3 residues: CASSYSGLAGAEENNEQFF. CDR3 bases: TGTGCCAGCAGTTACTCGGGGCTAGCGGGAGCCGAAGAGAACAATGAGCAGTTCTTC.

The chain joins TRBV29-1 to TRBJ1-2; TRBD1 is a possible D gene (6 bases). Per the germline V gene, CDR1 is SQVTM and CDR2 is ANQGSEA. This CDR3 has 14 residues. Trimming took off 0 bases at V and 6 bases at J, with 14 bases between the two ends. CDR3 nucleotide sequence: TGCAGCGTTGAAGATCCGCACAGGGTAGATGGCTACACCTTC. Its translation: CSVEDPHRVDGYTF.

The V and J genes are TRBV6-1 and TRBJ2-7; 7 nucleotides line up with TRBD2. V gave up 5 bases and J gave up 2 bases; unmatched junction bases: 6. This CDR3 comprises 14 residues. Germline CDR1 reads MNHNS; CDR2 reads SASEGT. The CDR3 is CASSSGLEAYEQYF. CDR3 nucleotide sequence: TGTGCCAGCAGTTCAGGACTAGAAGCCTACGAGCAGTACTTC.

CDR3 protein: CASSFPYNEQFF. CDR3 DNA sequence: TGTGCCAGCAGTTTTCCTTACAATGAGCAGTTCTTC. The genes are TRBV28 and TRBJ2-1; D is unresolved. The germline V and J ends were trimmed by 3 bases and 4 bases, with 4 bases remaining between them. Germline CDR1 reads MDHEN; CDR2 reads SYDVKM. This CDR3 has 12 residues.

This chain joins TRBV10-3 and TRBJ2-3, with D unresolved. The CDR3 loop spans 17 amino acids. V was shortened by 0 bases and J by 0 bases, with 13 bases between the two germline ends. Germline lookup yields CDR1 ENHRY and CDR2 SYGVKD. The CDR3 nucleotides are TGTGCCATCAGTGAGTCTCGCCTCTCCACTAGCACAGATACGCAGTATTTT. This encodes CAISESRLSTSTDTQYF.

The chain couples TRBV11-2 to TRBJ2-7; TRBD2 matches at 10 bases. Germline V gene data show CDR1 as SGHAT and CDR2 as FQNNGV. J gave up 5 bases and V 3 bases, and 4 bases lay outside the gene matches. The CDR3 sequence is 14 residues long. CDR3 sequence reads: CASSFGTSAHEQYF. The CDR3 nucleotides are TGTGCCAGCAGCTTCGGGACTAGCGCCCACGAGCAGTACTTC.

V usage is TRBV6-1 and J usage is TRBJ1-2; TRBD1 matches 7 bases. The CDR3 sequence is 17 residues long. J was trimmed by 4 bases and V by 0 bases; bases with no gene match: 11. Germline V gene data show CDR1 as MNHNS and CDR2 as SASEGT. The CDR3 sequence is CASSEARADRRVYGYTF. CDR3 DNA sequence: TGTGCCAGCAGTGAAGCTCGGGCGGACAGGAGAGTCTATGGCTACACCTTC.

This clone was observed a single time. The chain combines TRBV27 with TRBJ1-2, with D possibly matching TRBD1 (5 bases). This CDR3 has 13 amino acids. The germline CDR1 and CDR2 sequences are MNHEY and SMNVEV (reference sequence). Trimming took off 3 bases at V and 8 bases at J, with 13 bases between the two ends. CDR3 protein: CASSFRQSAGYTF. The DNA for the CDR3 is TGTGCCAGCAGTTTTAGACAGAGCGCGGGCTACACCTTC.

This clone showed up just once. The V gene is TRBV5-4, the J gene TRBJ1-1; D is unclear. Germline V gene data show CDR1 as SGHNT and CDR2 as YYREEE (reference sequence). The CDR3 has 15 amino acids. Trimming left V 6 bases short and J 0 bases short, with 15 bases between. CDR3: CASNKMGNMNTEAFF. Written as DNA, the CDR3 is TGTGCCAGCAACAAAATGGGCAACATGAACACTGAAGCTTTCTTT.

The rearrangement uses TRBV5-5 and TRBJ2-7; TRBD2 agrees at 10 bases. Per germline, CDR1 SGHKS and CDR2 YYEKEE (reference sequence). CDR3 size: 16 residues. The V gene end was trimmed by 3 bases and the J gene end by 5 bases; junction bases not matched to a gene: 11. The CDR3: CASSWRAASGSNEQYF. The CDR3 DNA reads TGTGCCAGCAGCTGGAGAGCTGCTAGCGGGAGTAACGAGCAGTACTTC.

The V call is TRBV28, the J call TRBJ1-5; 8 bases are shared with TRBD1. The CDR3 runs to 14 residues. From germline, CDR1 is MDHEN and CDR2 SYDVKM. With V trimmed by 10 bases and J by 6 bases, 11 bases remained unmatched. CDR3 amino acids: CATHITGGSQPQHF. The CDR3 region has the DNA TGTGCCACACATATTACAGGGGGAAGTCAGCCCCAGCATTTT. Full variable domain (rest looked up from reference TRBV28 and TRBJ1-5): DVKVTQSSRYLVKRTGEKVFLECVQDMDHENMFWYRQDPGLGLRLIYFSYDVKMKEKGDIPEGYSVSREKKERFSLILESASTNQTSMYLCATHITGGSQPQHFGDGTRLSIL.

Details on this clone: One end of the junction is discordant with germline, which a read error may explain. The rearrangement uses TRBV20-1 and TRBJ2-1; unclear D gene. Germline V gene sequence: CDR1 DFQATT, CDR2 SNEGSKA (reference sequence). The CDR3 loop spans 12 amino acids. In DNA, the CDR3 is TGCAGTGCTAGTGGTGGATCGCTAGGCGGAATCTTC. It codes for CSASGGSLGGIF.

J is TRBJ2-7 and V is TRBV29-1; 7 positions match TRBD2. The germline V gene has CDR1 SQVTM and CDR2 ANQGSEA. V trimming: 4 bases; J trimming: 9 bases; junction bases outside the gene matches: 6. This CDR3 contains 11 residues. CDR3 in DNA: TGCAGCGTTGTCGGGGACTACCTGCAGTACTTC. Its protein is CSVVGDYLQYF.

The chain combines TRBV2 with TRBJ2-7; 9 bases agree with TRBD1. Trimming cost V 6 bases and J 2 bases; bases outside gene matches: 5. There are 14 residues in the CDR3. From germline, CDR1 is SNHLY and CDR2 FYNNEI. The CDR3 sequence: CASRQTGGTYEQYF. The CDR3 DNA follows: TGTGCCAGCAGGCAGACAGGGGGAACCTACGAGCAGTACTTC.

V and J are TRBV4-1 and TRBJ1-2; 8 bases agree with TRBD1. The trim removed 6 bases at V and 4 bases at J, leaving 7 bases unmatched. CDR3 size: 14 residues. CDR1 MGHRA and CDR2 YSYEKL come from the germline V gene. As DNA, the CDR3 is TGCGCCAGCAGAGAGACAGGGGTTGCCTATGGCTACACCTTC. It is translated as CASRETGVAYGYTF.

The DNA for the CDR3 is TGTGCCAGCAGCCCCGGGACTAGCGGGAGGACGGGGGAGCTGTTTTTT. Protein sequence: CASSPGTSGRTGELFF. The V gene is TRBV11-3, the J gene TRBJ2-2; 15 bases are shared with TRBD2. CDR1 is SGHNT, CDR2 YENEEA, per germline. This CDR3 region has 16 residues. V trimming: 5 bases; J trimming: 8 bases; junction bases outside the gene matches: 6.

V usage is TRBV5-1 and J usage is TRBJ2-7; TRBD2 aligns across 7 bases. The CDR3 sequence is 14 residues long. Losses at the gene ends were 4 bases for V and 0 bases for J; bases not matched to a gene: 4. The germline V gene encodes CDR1 SGHRS and CDR2 YFSETQ. The CDR3 reads CASSAGENSYEQYF. DNA for the CDR3: TGCGCCAGCAGCGCGGGGGAGAACTCCTACGAGCAGTACTTC.

The chain couples TRBV3-1 (or the pseudogene TRBV3-2) to TRBJ2-7; 7 bases agree with TRBD2. Unmatched junction bases numbered 7, after V lost 0 bases and J lost 2 bases. CDR1 and CDR2 from the germline V gene are LGHDT and YNNKEL (reference sequence). CDR3 size: 16 residues. The CDR3 DNA reads as TGTGCCAGCAGCCAAGAAGGGCTAGCGGAAACCTACGAGCAGTACTTC. Protein: CASSQEGLAETYEQYF.

As concerns this clone: This same CDR3 is encoded by further DNA sequences in the sample. The rearrangement joins TRBV5-1 to TRBJ2-3; the D gene is possibly TRBD2 (6 bases). Between the trimmed V and J ends, which lost 4 bases and 0 bases, there was a span of 9 bases. The CDR3 runs to 14 residues. CDR1 is SGHRS and CDR2 is YFSETQ in the germline V gene. The DNA for the CDR3 is TGCGCCAGCAGCCCGGGACTCAGCACAGATACGCAGTATTTT. It codes for CASSPGLSTDTQYF.